The 17 T cell receptor beta chains below come from one sample, sequenced in a study of blood T cell repertoires in COVID-19. The protocol was immunoSEQ multiplex PCR, while the TCRdb copy is restricted to in-frame clones and leaves out a portion. The sample carries roughly 250,000 clones, around 82% recorded once. Material: peripheral blood. Source of these receptors: a human donor with COVID-19, enrolled during active disease. The donor label of this sample is uncertain.

V and J are TRBV5-1 and TRBJ2-3, with TRBD1 as a possible D gene (5 bases). Trimming removed 0 bases at V and 4 bases at J, with 9 bases between. This CDR3 region has 14 residues. Germline V gene lookup returns CDR1 SGHRS and CDR2 YFSETQ. The CDR3 nucleotides read TGCGCCAGCAGCTTGGATCCAGGGTCAGATACGCAGTATTTT. Its protein is CASSLDPGSDTQYF.

Only a few counts were recorded for this clone. This rearrangement joins TRBV18 to TRBJ2-1; no firm D call. The CDR3 sequence is 15 residues long. Germline lookup yields CDR1 KGHSH and CDR2 LQKENI. Trimming removed 3 bases at V and 0 bases at J, with 9 bases between. CDR3 amino acids: CASSPLVFSYNEQFF. As DNA, the CDR3 is TGTGCCAGCTCACCTTTAGTATTCTCCTACAATGAGCAGTTCTTC.

There are a few counts of this clone. The V gene is TRBV6-5, the J gene TRBJ2-1, with 7 bases lining up with TRBD2. Germline V gene data show CDR1 as MNHEY and CDR2 as SVGAGI. This CDR3 spans 15 amino acids. The V and J ends lost 11 bases and 5 bases, in that order; junction bases with no gene match: 15. The CDR3 here is CACRSWREFNNEQFF. DNA for the CDR3: TGTGCCTGCCGCTCATGGCGGGAGTTCAACAATGAGCAGTTCTTC.

Only one count was recorded for this clone. The chain joins TRBV2 to TRBJ2-2; 8 positions match TRBD1. The V gene's germline CDR1 is SNHLY and CDR2 FYNNEI. The CDR3 contains 14 residues. V was pared by 4 bases and J by 8 bases, with 6 bases of the junction left unmatched. The CDR3 protein is CASSAEQGVGELFF. DNA for the CDR3: TGTGCCAGCAGTGCTGAACAGGGGGTTGGGGAGCTGTTTTTT. Variable domain in full (rest from reference TRBV2 and TRBJ2-2): EPEVTQTPSHQVTQMGQEVILRCVPISNHLYFYWYRQILGQKVEFLVSFYNNEISEKSEIFDDQFSVERPDGSNFTLKIRSTKLEDSAMYFCASSAEQGVGELFFGEGSRLTVL.

V and J are TRBV7-8 and TRBJ2-1; 13 bases are a match to TRBD2. Germline CDR1 SGHVS, CDR2 FQNEAQ. V lost 3 bases to trimming and J lost 3 bases; unmatched junction nucleotides: 17. The CDR3 covers 21 residues. CDR3 in amino acids: CASSLPQDGTSGTRDYNEQFF. The CDR3 coding sequence is TGTGCCAGCAGCTTGCCTCAAGACGGGACTAGCGGGACGCGGGACTACAATGAGCAGTTCTTC.

V usage is TRBV14 and J usage is TRBJ2-7, with TRBD2 as a possible D gene (7 bases). The V gene's germline CDR1 is SGHDN and CDR2 FVKESK. The germline V and J ends were trimmed by 3 bases and 3 bases, with 12 bases remaining between them. The CDR3 consists of 14 residues. The CDR3 region has the DNA TGTGCCAGCAGCCACCGGGGGGCTTACTACGAGCAGTACTTC. This gives the protein CASSHRGAYYEQYF.

The V call is TRBV5-1, the J call TRBJ1-1; a possible D gene is TRBD1 (5 bases). Germline-derived CDR1 and CDR2 are SGHRS and YFSETQ. The CDR3 loop spans 15 amino acids. The V and J ends lost 5 bases and 4 bases respectively, with 18 bases between them. The CDR3 DNA is TGCGCCAGCAGTGCGAGCTCAGGGATAGTCACTGAAGCTTTCTTT. It is translated as CASSASSGIVTEAFF.

The J gene is TRBJ1-6, the V gene TRBV5-4; possible D gene TRBD1, 6 bases. Germline values: CDR1 SGHNT, CDR2 YYREEE (reference sequence). The V gene lost 1 base and the J gene lost 5 bases, with 10 bases spanning the gap. This CDR3 region has 15 residues. CDR3 nucleotide sequence: TGTGCCAGCAGCTTGAGCAGGGGAAATAATTCACCCCTCCACTTT. As protein: CASSLSRGNNSPLHF.

The table lists this clone with a count of one. This sequence joins TRBV6-1 and TRBJ1-5; 9 bases agree with TRBD1. The germline gives CDR1 MNHNS, CDR2 SASEGT. V trimming: 4 bases; J trimming: 4 bases; junction bases outside the gene matches: 11. The CDR3 consists of 17 residues. This CDR3 reads CASSASAGTGRNQPQHF. The CDR3 coding sequence is TGTGCCAGCAGTGCTTCCGCCGGGACAGGGAGAAATCAGCCCCAGCATTTT.

The V gene is TRBV14, the J gene TRBJ1-1, with a possible D match to TRBD1 (5 bases). CDR3 length: 15 amino acids. V was pared by 1 base and J by 4 bases, with 13 bases between. Germline assignment: CDR1 SGHDN and CDR2 FVKESK. The CDR3 bases are TGTGCCAGCAGCCAAGCGATGGGGCACGTCACTGAAGCTTTCTTT. Its protein is CASSQAMGHVTEAFF.

The genes are TRBV5-1 and TRBJ2-3, with D possibly TRBD1 on 6 matching bases. Germline-derived CDR1 and CDR2 are SGHRS and YFSETQ. V lost 6 bases, J lost 0 bases, and 17 bases lay in between. CDR3 length: 16 amino acids. CDR3 nucleotides: TGCGCCAGCACCCACAACCCGGGACATAGCACAGATACGCAGTATTTT. It specifies CASTHNPGHSTDTQYF.

The table lists this clone with a count of one. The chain recombines TRBV27 with TRBJ1-1; tentatively, D is TRBD1 (6 bases). CDR1 and CDR2 (germline): MNHEY, SMNVEV (reference sequence). The CDR3 is made up of 12 amino acids. V was pared by 7 bases and J by 8 bases, with 14 bases between. CDR3 in amino acids: CASTTAQGEAFF. CDR3 coding DNA: TGTGCCAGCACCACGGCACAGGGAGAAGCTTTCTTT.

The chain is built from TRBV18 and TRBJ2-3, with 10 bases identical to TRBD1. Trimming cost V 3 bases and J 0 bases; bases outside gene matches: 3. The CDR3 runs 16 residues. In germline, CDR1 is KGHSH, CDR2 LQKENI. The CDR3 loop reads CASSPGQGSSTDTQYF. CDR3 nucleotides: TGTGCCAGCTCACCGGGACAGGGGTCTAGCACAGATACGCAGTATTTT.

This clone appeared a few times. The chain employs TRBV5-1 and TRBJ1-2; TRBD1 aligns across 9 bases. Trimming took 3 bases from V and 5 from J; bases not matched to a gene: 5. The germline V gene has CDR1 SGHRS and CDR2 YFSETQ. This CDR3 spans 14 amino acids. CDR3 sequence (DNA): TGCGCCAGCAGCTCGACAGGGGGTTATTATGGCTACACCTTC. Protein: CASSSTGGYYGYTF.

This chain connects TRBV18 to TRBJ2-1; tentative D call: TRBD2 (6 bases). CDR1 KGHSH and CDR2 LQKENI come from the germline V gene. V was shortened by 2 bases and J by 6 bases, with 14 bases between the two germline ends. The CDR3 is made up of 15 amino acids. As DNA, the CDR3 is TGTGCCAGCTCACCAGAGGAGGGAGCCCCCAATGAGCAGTTCTTC. This gives the protein CASSPEEGAPNEQFF. The full variable domain, its missing parts supplied by reference TRBV18 and TRBJ2-1, is NAGVMQNPRHLVRRRGQEARLRCSPMKGHSHVYWYRQLPEEGLKFMVYLQKENIIDESGMPKERFSAEFPKEGPSILRIQQVVRGDSAAYFCASSPEEGAPNEQFFGPGTRLTVL.

This rearrangement joins TRBV19 to TRBJ1-2; 7 positions agree with TRBD1. V lost 7 bases to trimming and J lost 8 bases; unmatched junction nucleotides: 7. This CDR3 has 12 residues. CDR1 and CDR2 (germline): LNHDA, SQIVND (reference sequence). The CDR3 here is CASTATGTGYTF. CDR3 nucleotide sequence: TGTGCCAGTACCGCGACAGGGACGGGCTACACCTTC.

The rearrangement uses TRBV5-1 and TRBJ2-5, with D hard to call. CDR3 length equals 18 residues. CDR1 and CDR2 from the germline V gene are SGHRS and YFSETQ. The V end lost 0 bases, the J end lost 0 bases, and 18 bases lay between the germline ends. The DNA for the CDR3 is TGCGCCAGCAGCTTGGGAGACACCTTTCCTTCGTACCAAGAGACCCAGTACTTC. Its translation: CASSLGDTFPSYQETQYF.